This is a list of T cell receptor beta chains from one sample in a study of response to subunit inactivated influenza vaccine. TCRdb passed the RT-PCR reads through MiXCR, listing each CDR3 protein once. Of hundreds of thousands of distinct CDR3 sequences in the sample, about 14% were seen once. The input for sequencing was PBMCs from blood, taken 14 to 15 days before vaccination. The receptor set was obtained from a middle-aged man who received an inactivated influenza vaccine. CDR3s include the opening cysteine and the closing phenylalanine or tryptophan. D genes are given only for firm matches. Rows give clone size only sometimes, using once, few, many, or a class for an expanded clone.

>-|TRBV28|TRBJ2-2|-
CASAQLARGRWSIRTGELFF
TGTGCCAGCGCTCAGCTAGCCCGGGGGAGATGGTCAATTCGCACCGGGGAGCTGTTTTTT
>-|TRBV19|TRBJ1-2|-
CASTSPLQGNYGYTF
TGTGCCAGTACCTCGCCCCTACAGGGAAACTATGGCTACACCTTC
>few|TRBV12-5|TRBJ2-1|-
CASATVESSYNEQFF
TGTGCTAGTGCAACGGTGGAGAGCTCCTACAATGAGCAGTTCTTC
>many|TRBV20-1|TRBJ2-3|-
CSATRDTDTQYF
TGCAGTGCTACCCGGGACACAGATACGCAGTATTTT
>few|TRBV6-2/TRBV6-3|TRBJ2-1|-
CASSYGTPGVYEQFF
TGTGCCAGCAGTTACGGGACGCCGGGGGTGTATGAGCAGTTCTTC
>-|TRBV7-9|TRBJ2-2|TRBD2
CASSHPGLAGAGGELFF
TGTGCCAGCAGTCATCCGGGACTAGCGGGGGCTGGCGGGGAGCTGTTTTTT
>few|TRBV9|TRBJ2-5|TRBD2
CASSLAPTSGTETQYF
TGTGCCAGCAGCCTGGCTCCGACTAGCGGGACAGAGACCCAGTACTTC
>few|TRBV20-1|TRBJ2-3|-
CSARPGGSTDTQYF
TGCAGTGCCCGACCGGGGGGCAGCACAGATACGCAGTATTTT
>few|TRBV6-2/TRBV6-3|TRBJ1-5|-
CASSTNPVFGNQPQHF
TGTGCCAGCAGTACAAATCCAGTCTTTGGCAATCAGCCCCAGCATTTT
>few|TRBV5-4|TRBJ2-1|TRBD2
CASSLGASGGSYNEQFF
TGTGCCAGCAGCTTGGGAGCTAGCGGGGGCTCCTACAATGAGCAGTTCTTC
>many|TRBV29-1|TRBJ1-1|-
CSPWTPGTEAFF
TGCAGCCCATGGACACCGGGTACTGAAGCTTTCTTT
>few|TRBV20-1|TRBJ1-2|-
CSARDRTGANYGYTF
TGCAGTGCTAGAGATCGCACAGGAGCTAACTATGGCTACACCTTC
>few|TRBV4-2|TRBJ2-1|TRBD2
CASSQEVGGRGNEQFF
TGTGCCAGCAGCCAAGAGGTGGGAGGGCGAGGCAATGAGCAGTTCTTC
>once|TRBV12-3/TRBV12-4|TRBJ1-2|-
CASTIRRNYGYTF
TGTGCCAGCACCATTCGGAGAAACTATGGCTACACCTTC
>many|TRBV7-8|TRBJ2-7|TRBD1
CASSSDRGNEQYF
TGTGCCAGCAGCTCGGACAGGGGAAACGAGCAGTACTTC
>many|TRBV5-6|TRBJ2-3|-
CASSALIDTQYF
TGTGCCAGCAGCGCTTTAATAGATACGCAGTATTTT
>few|TRBV7-8|TRBJ2-7|-
CASSLGWTKGSYEQYF
TGTGCCAGCAGCTTAGGGTGGACAAAAGGCTCCTACGAGCAGTACTTC
>-|TRBV6-1|TRBJ1-1|-
CASSPPGSGVTEAFF
TGTGCCAGCAGTCCTCCGGGATCGGGGGTCACTGAAGCTTTCTTT
>-|TRBV19|TRBJ2-5|-
CATKTSQGRETQYF
TGTGCCACCAAAACTTCTCAGGGGCGAGAGACCCAGTACTTC
>many|TRBV5-5|TRBJ2-7|-
CASSRLGGDGAYEQYF
TGTGCCAGCAGCAGGCTGGGGGGTGACGGAGCCTACGAGCAGTACTTC
>few|TRBV29-1|TRBJ2-3|-
CSVGQGTDTQYF
TGCAGCGTTGGACAGGGCACAGATACGCAGTATTTT
>-|TRBV3-1|TRBJ2-5|-
CASSHWGAGETQYF
TGTGCCAGCAGCCATTGGGGGGCAGGGGAGACCCAGTACTTC
>-|TRBV28|TRBJ1-3|TRBD1
CASSLSGQGASGNTIYF
TGTGCCAGCAGTTTATCAGGACAGGGGGCTAGTGGAAACACCATATATTTT
>few|TRBV7-9|TRBJ1-6|-
CASSLDGTGGYNSPLHF
TGTGCCAGCAGCTTAGACGGGACCGGGGGCTATAATTCACCCCTCCACTTT
>-|TRBV3-1|TRBJ2-2|TRBD1
CASTLRQGARTGELFF
TGTGCCAGCACCCTAAGACAGGGGGCCAGGACCGGGGAGCTGTTTTTT
>-|TRBV18|TRBJ2-3|TRBD2
CASSGTSGSNTQYF
TGTGCCAGCTCGGGGACTAGCGGGAGTAATACGCAGTATTTT
>many|TRBV28|TRBJ2-5|TRBD2
CASSFVLGLAGVYQETQYF
TGTGCCAGCAGTTTCGTCCTCGGGCTAGCGGGGGTATACCAAGAGACCCAGTACTTC
>-|TRBV6-1|TRBJ2-7|-
CASSRGQKVVQYF
TGTGCCAGCAGTCGAGGACAGAAAGTTGTCCAGTACTTC
>-|TRBV11-2|TRBJ2-3|-
CASSLIRGGTYTDTQYF
TGTGCCAGCAGCTTAATTCGGGGCGGGACTTACACAGATACGCAGTATTTT
>many|TRBV20-1|TRBJ2-7|TRBD2
CSAMATSGSYEQYF
TGCAGTGCTATGGCGACTAGCGGTTCCTACGAGCAGTACTTC
>-|TRBV5-5|TRBJ2-1|-
CASSVQGLEQFF
TGTGCCAGCAGCGTACAGGGTCTTGAGCAGTTCTTC
>-|TRBV12-5|TRBJ2-2|TRBD2
CASGIHLRGTKGFTGELFF
TGTGCTAGTGGTATCCATCTCCGCGGGACTAAGGGCTTCACCGGGGAGCTGTTTTTT
>few|TRBV4-3|TRBJ1-5|TRBD1
CASSQDATTGSLGPQHF
TGCGCCAGCAGCCAAGATGCAACGACAGGGAGCTTGGGGCCCCAGCATTTT
>-|TRBV5-5|TRBJ2-7|TRBD2
CASSWGGAEQYF
TGTGCCAGCAGCTGGGGGGGAGCCGAGCAGTACTTC
>many|TRBV20-1|TRBJ2-3|-
CSARDIQGMTTDTQYF
TGCAGTGCTAGAGATATCCAGGGGATGACTACAGATACGCAGTATTTT
>few|TRBV11-1|TRBJ1-1|TRBD1
CASSSQGERLVSPPEAFF
TGTGCCAGCAGCTCCCAGGGGGAGCGGTTGGTCAGCCCCCCTGAAGCTTTCTTT
>few|TRBV20-1|TRBJ2-7|-
CSARGGIGSPGQYF
TGCAGTGCTAGAGGAGGGATTGGCAGTCCAGGGCAGTACTTC
>few|TRBV5-1|TRBJ2-5|-
CASSLYLTGRKETQYF
TGCGCCAGCAGCCTATATTTGACAGGTAGAAAAGAGACCCAGTACTTC
>few|TRBV10-2|TRBJ2-7|-
CASSEGRGNHEQYF
TGCGCCAGCAGTGAAGGAAGGGGGAACCACGAGCAGTACTTC
>-|TRBV29-1|TRBJ2-7|TRBD2
CSVLAGNYEQYF
TGCAGCGTCTTAGCGGGAAACTACGAGCAGTACTTC